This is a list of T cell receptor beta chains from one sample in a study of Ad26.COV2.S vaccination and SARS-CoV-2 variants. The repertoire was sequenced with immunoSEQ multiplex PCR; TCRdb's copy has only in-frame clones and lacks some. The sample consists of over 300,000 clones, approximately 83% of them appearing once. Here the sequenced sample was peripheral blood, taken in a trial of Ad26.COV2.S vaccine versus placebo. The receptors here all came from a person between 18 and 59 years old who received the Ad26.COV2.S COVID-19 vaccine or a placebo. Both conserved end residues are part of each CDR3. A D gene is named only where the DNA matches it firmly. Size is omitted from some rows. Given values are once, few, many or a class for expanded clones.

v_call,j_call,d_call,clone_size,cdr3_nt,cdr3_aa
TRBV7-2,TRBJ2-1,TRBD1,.,TGTGCCAGCAGCTACACCGGGACAGGGGTCAATGAGCAGTTCTTC,CASSYTGTGVNEQFF
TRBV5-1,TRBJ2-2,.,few,TGCGCCAGTCGCAGGGACCCGGACACCGGGGAGCTGTTTTTT,CASRRDPDTGELFF
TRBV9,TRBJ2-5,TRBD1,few,TGTGCCAGCAGCGTAGAGGTCAGGGGGGAGACCCAGTACTTC,CASSVEVRGETQYF
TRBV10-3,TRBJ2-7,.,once,TGTGCCATCAAATCCAGCAGCTCCTACGAGCAGTACTTC,CAIKSSSSYEQYF
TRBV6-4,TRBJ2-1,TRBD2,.,TGTGCCAGCAGTGACTCCGGGACTAGTATTTGGGATGAGCAGTTCTTC,CASSDSGTSIWDEQFF
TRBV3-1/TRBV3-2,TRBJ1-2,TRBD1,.,TGTGCCAGCAGCCCGCAGGGGGACTATGGCTACACCTTC,CASSPQGDYGYTF
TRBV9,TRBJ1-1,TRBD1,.,TGTGCCAGCAGCGTAGGTTGGACAGGGATTTCTGAAGCTTTCTTT,CASSVGWTGISEAFF
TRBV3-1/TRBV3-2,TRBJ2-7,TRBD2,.,TGTGCCAGCAGCCAAGATGGCGGGAGGGTCCTCTCCTACGAGCAGTACTTC,CASSQDGGRVLSYEQYF
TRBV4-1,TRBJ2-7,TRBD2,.,TGCGCCAGCAGCCTCGGACTAGCGGGAGGCTCCGAGCAGTACTTC,CASSLGLAGGSEQYF
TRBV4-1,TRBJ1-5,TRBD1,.,TGCGCCAGCAGCCAAGTGGCGGGACAGGGGTACTTCTATAGCAATCAGCCCCAGCATTTT,CASSQVAGQGYFYSNQPQHF
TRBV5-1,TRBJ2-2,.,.,TGCGCCAGCAGCCCTCCCGGGACACTGAAGAACACCGGGGAGCTGTTTTTT,CASSPPGTLKNTGELFF
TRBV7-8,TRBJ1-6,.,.,TGTGCCAGCAGCTTATCCAGGGGAGGATCACCCCTCCACTTT,CASSLSRGGSPLHF
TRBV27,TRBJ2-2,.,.,TGTGCCAGCAGTTTTCGGGGCTATGGTTTCAATGCCGGGGAGCTGTTTTTT,CASSFRGYGFNAGELFF
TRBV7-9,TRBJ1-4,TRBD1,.,TGTGCCAGCAGCGACAGGGGGCGTGGACTGTTTTTT,CASSDRGRGLFF
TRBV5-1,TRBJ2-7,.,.,TGCGCCAGCAGCTTGGAATTTCCTACTGAGCAGTACTTC,CASSLEFPTEQYF
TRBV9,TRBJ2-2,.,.,TGTGCCAGCAGCGTAAGCGGAGCGGGCGGGGCCGGGGAGCTGTTTTTT,CASSVSGAGGAGELFF
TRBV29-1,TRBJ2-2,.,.,TGCAGCTTCTGGGACGGGAACACCGGGGAGCTGTTTTTT,CSFWDGNTGELFF
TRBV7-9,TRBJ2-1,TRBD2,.,TGTGCCAGCAGCCAGAGAGGACTAGCGGACAATGAGCAGTTCTTC,CASSQRGLADNEQFF
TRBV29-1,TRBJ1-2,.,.,TGCAGCGTTGTCAGGGCAGGGAGTGGCTACACCTTC,CSVVRAGSGYTF
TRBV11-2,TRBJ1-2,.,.,TGTGCCAGCAGCTTAGATGGGCCAGGAGGGTATGGCTACACCTTC,CASSLDGPGGYGYTF
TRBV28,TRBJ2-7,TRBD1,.,TGTGCCAGCAGTAGACAGGGGGTTAGGGAGCAGTACTTC,CASSRQGVREQYF
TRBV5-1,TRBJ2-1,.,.,TGCGCCAGCAGCTTGGACTACCCTGTGCAGTTCTTC,CASSLDYPVQFF
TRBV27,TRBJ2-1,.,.,TGTGCCAGCAGTTCCCACCCCACGGGCCCCATCGGGAATGAGCAGTTCTTC,CASSSHPTGPIGNEQFF
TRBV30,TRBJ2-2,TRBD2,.,TGTGGAGGGCGGCTAGCGGGAGTCACCGGGGAGCTGTTTTTT,CGGRLAGVTGELFF
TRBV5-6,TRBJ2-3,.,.,TGTGCCAGCAGCCTGGGAAGCATTCTGGGGGTGAAAGATACGCAGTATTTT,CASSLGSILGVKDTQYF
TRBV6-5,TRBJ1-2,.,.,TGTGCCAGCAGTCGTGGGGTGGCGGGCTACACCTTC,CASSRGVAGYTF
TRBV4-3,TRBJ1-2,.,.,TGCGCCAGCAGCCAAGTCTTCTCTAACTATGGCTACACCTTC,CASSQVFSNYGYTF
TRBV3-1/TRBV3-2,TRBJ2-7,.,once,TGTGCCAGCAGCCAAGAAAGCGCCTACGAGCAGTACTTC,CASSQESAYEQYF
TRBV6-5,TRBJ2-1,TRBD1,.,TGTGCCAGCAGTTACGGGACAGCATACTTCAATGAGCAGTTCTTC,CASSYGTAYFNEQFF
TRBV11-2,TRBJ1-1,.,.,TGTGCCAGCAGCTTCGATCTTAACACTGAAGCTTTCTTT,CASSFDLNTEAFF
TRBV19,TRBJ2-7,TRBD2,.,TGTGCCAGTAGTATCAGCGGGAGAGTCTACGAGCAGTACTTC,CASSISGRVYEQYF
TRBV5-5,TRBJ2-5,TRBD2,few,TGTGCCAGCAGCTTGGGGGGACTAGCGGGAGTAGGAGAGACCCAGTACTTC,CASSLGGLAGVGETQYF
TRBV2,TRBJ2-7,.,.,TGTGCCAGCAGTGGGCAGGGATACGAGCAGTACTTC,CASSGQGYEQYF
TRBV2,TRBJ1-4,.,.,TGTGCCAGCAGTGAAGGGCCAGGCTGGGAAAAACTGTTTTTT,CASSEGPGWEKLFF
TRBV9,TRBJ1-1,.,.,TGTGCCAGCAGGGGGGGGCCCGTAGGGGACACTGAAGCTTTCTTT,CASRGGPVGDTEAFF
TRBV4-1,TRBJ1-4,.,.,TGCGCCAGCAGCCACCAACCCGGGAATAATGAAAAACTGTTTTTT,CASSHQPGNNEKLFF
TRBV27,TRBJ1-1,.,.,TGTGCCAGCAGTTTATGGAAATGGGGCACTGAAGCTTTCTTT,CASSLWKWGTEAFF
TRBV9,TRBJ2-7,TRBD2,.,TGTGCCAGCAGCGGGGGACTAGCGGGCTACGAGCAGTACTTC,CASSGGLAGYEQYF
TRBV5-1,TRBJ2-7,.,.,TGCGCCAGCAGCTTGGAGGGCCCCTACGAGCAGTATTTC,CASSLEGPYEQYF
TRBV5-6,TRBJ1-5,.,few,TGTGCCAGCAGCCAGGTAGGGGCTCAGCCCCAGCATTTT,CASSQVGAQPQHF
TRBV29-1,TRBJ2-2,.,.,TGCAGCGCCGTAGGCCTCACCGGGGAGCTGTTTTTT,CSAVGLTGELFF
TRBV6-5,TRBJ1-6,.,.,TGTGCCACCGAGAGGATCAGGGGCTCAAATTCACCCCTCCACTTT,CATERIRGSNSPLHF
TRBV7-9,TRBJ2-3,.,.,TGTGCCAGCAGCTTAGTTCCAGATACGCAGTATTTT,CASSLVPDTQYF